The T cell receptor beta chain described here comes from a study of identical twins. Study observations and caveats: There was an excess of low generation probability in the out-of-frame alpha sequences that twins shared.

Germline CDR1 is SEHNR and CDR2 is FQNEAQ (reference sequence). The CDR3 has 13 amino acids. Between the trimmed V and J ends, which lost 2 bases and 8 bases, there was a span of 10 bases. Each CDR3 protein is one row after TCRdb ran MiXCR on the 5' RACE reads. The sample records a few hundred thousand distinct CDR3 sequences, more than 9% being singletons. This clonotype was observed a handful of times. No antigen is known for it. These data also formed part of another study, on yellow fever vaccine responses in identical twins.

This clonotype originated in a woman between 18 and 29 years old in good health. What was sequenced was PBMCs. The V call is TRBV7-9, the J call TRBJ2-1; D unresolved. As DNA, the CDR3 is TGTGCCAGCAGCTTACTTTCGCGCGATGAGCAGTTCTTC. It specifies CASSLLSRDEQFF.